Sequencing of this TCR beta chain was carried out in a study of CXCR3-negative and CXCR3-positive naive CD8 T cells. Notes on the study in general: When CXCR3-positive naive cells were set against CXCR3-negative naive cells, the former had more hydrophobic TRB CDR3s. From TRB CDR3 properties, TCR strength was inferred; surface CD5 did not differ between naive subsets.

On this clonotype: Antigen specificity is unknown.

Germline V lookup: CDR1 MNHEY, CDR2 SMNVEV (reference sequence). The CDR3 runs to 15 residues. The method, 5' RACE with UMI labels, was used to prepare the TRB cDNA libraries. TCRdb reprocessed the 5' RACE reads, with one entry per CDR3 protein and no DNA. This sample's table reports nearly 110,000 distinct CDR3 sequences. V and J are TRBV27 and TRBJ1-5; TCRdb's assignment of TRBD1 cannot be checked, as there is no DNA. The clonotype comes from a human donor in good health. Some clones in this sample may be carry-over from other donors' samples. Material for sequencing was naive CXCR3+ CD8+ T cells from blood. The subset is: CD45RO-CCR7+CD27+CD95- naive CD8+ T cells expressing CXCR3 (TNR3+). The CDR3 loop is CASSPRISGHQPQHF.